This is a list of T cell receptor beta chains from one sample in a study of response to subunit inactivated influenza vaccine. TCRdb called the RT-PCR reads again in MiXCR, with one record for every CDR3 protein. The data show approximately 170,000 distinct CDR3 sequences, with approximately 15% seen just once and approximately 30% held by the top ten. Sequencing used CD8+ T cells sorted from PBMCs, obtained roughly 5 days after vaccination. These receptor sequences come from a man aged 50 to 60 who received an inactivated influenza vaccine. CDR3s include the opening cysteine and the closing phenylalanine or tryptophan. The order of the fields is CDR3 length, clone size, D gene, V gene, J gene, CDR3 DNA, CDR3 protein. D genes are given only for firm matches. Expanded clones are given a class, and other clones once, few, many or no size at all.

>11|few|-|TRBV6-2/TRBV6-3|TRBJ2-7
TGTGCCAGCAGTTACCGCTACGAGCAGTACTTC
CASSYRYEQYF
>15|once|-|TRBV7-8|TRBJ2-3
TGTGCCAGCAGCCCCGGACTACCTGGCACAGATACGCAGTATTTT
CASSPGLPGTDTQYF
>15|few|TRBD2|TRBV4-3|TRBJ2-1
TGCGCCAGCAGCCAAGACTGGACTAGCGGAAATGAGCAGTTCTTC
CASSQDWTSGNEQFF
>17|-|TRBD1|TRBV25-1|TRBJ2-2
TGTGCCAGCAGTGAAAGGAGGACAGGGGACGACACCGGGGAGCTGTTTTTT
CASSERRTGDDTGELFF
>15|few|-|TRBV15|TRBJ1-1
TGTGCCACCAGCACCAACACCAGGGAGGACACTGAAGCTTTCTTT
CATSTNTREDTEAFF
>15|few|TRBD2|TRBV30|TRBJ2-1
TGTGCCTGGTCCGGGCTAGCGGGGGACTACAATGAGCAGTTCTTC
CAWSGLAGDYNEQFF
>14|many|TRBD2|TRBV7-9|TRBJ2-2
TGTGCCAGCAGCTTTCCGGGGGGAGCCGGGGAGCTGTTTTTT
CASSFPGGAGELFF
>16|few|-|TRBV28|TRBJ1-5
TGTGCCAGCAGTCTACCTGGGTGGGTAGGGGATCAGCCCCAGCATTTT
CASSLPGWVGDQPQHF
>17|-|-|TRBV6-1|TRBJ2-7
TGTGCCAGCAGTGAATGGATCCGGACGGCAAGCTCCTACGAGCAGTACTTC
CASSEWIRTASSYEQYF
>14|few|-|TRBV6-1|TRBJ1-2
TGTGCCAGCAGTGAACCCGGGGCGAACTATGGCTACACCTTC
CASSEPGANYGYTF
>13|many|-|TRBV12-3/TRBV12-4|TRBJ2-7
TGTGCCAGCAGTTTAGGGTTTTCCTACGAGCAGTACTTC
CASSLGFSYEQYF
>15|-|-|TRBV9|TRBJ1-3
TGTGCCAGCAGCGTAGAGTCAGGGACGGGAGGCACCATATATTTT
CASSVESGTGGTIYF
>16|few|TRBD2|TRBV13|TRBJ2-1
TGTGCCAGCAGCTTCCCTGGGGAGCGGGAGGGCCCTGAGCAGTTCTTC
CASSFPGEREGPEQFF
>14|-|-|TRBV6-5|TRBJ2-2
TGTGCCAGCAGTCTACCGAGGGCCACCGGGGAGCTGTTTTTT
CASSLPRATGELFF
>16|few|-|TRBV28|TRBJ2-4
TGTGCCAGCACCGCCTCGGAGTTAAGAGCCAAAAACATTCAGTACTTC
CASTASELRAKNIQYF
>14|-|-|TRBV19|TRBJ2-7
TGTGCCAGTAGTCCCGAGACAGGTTACTACGAGCAGTACTTC
CASSPETGYYEQYF
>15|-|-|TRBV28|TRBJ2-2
TGTGCCAGCAGTTTTTGGGGCGACGGGACCGGGGAGCTGTTTTTT
CASSFWGDGTGELFF
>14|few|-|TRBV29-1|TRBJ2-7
TGCAGCGTTGAAGATCGGAGGGGGGCGGGGGAGCAGTACTTC
CSVEDRRGAGEQYF
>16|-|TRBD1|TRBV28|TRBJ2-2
TGTGCCAGCAGTTTATGGACAGGGGGAATAACCGGGGAGCTGTTTTTT
CASSLWTGGITGELFF
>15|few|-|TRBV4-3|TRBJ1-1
TGCGCCAGCAGCCAAGATTCCCGGGGGAACACTGAAGCTTTCTTT
CASSQDSRGNTEAFF
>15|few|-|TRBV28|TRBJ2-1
TGTGCCAGCAGTTTCCCGGGCGGAATATACAATGAGCAGTTCTTC
CASSFPGGIYNEQFF
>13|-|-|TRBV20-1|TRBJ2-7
TGCAGTGCGCCGGGTGTGGTCTCCTACGAGCAGTACTTC
CSAPGVVSYEQYF
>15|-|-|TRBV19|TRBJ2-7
TGTGCCAGTAGTATCCGCCCCGGGGAAGGGTACGAGCAGTACTTC
CASSIRPGEGYEQYF
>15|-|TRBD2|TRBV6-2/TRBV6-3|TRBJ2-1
TGTGCCAGCAGCCCGACTAGCGGGGGATGGAATGAGCAGTTCTTC
CASSPTSGGWNEQFF
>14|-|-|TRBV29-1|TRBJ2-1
TGCAGCGTTGAAGGAAGGTCCGGGCACAATGAGCAGTTCTTC
CSVEGRSGHNEQFF
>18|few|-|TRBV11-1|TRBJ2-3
TGTGCCAGCAGTCGAGACCACGACGCGCAGGTTAGCACAGATACGCAGTATTTT
CASSRDHDAQVSTDTQYF
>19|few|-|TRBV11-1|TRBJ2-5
TGTGCCAGCAGCTTAGTGGGACTCCCCCGAGAAATGTACCAAGAGACCCAGTACTTC
CASSLVGLPREMYQETQYF
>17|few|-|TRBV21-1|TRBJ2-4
TGTGCCAGCAGCAAAGTAGGGACCGAATGCGCCAAAAACATTCAGTACTTC
CASSKVGTECAKNIQYF
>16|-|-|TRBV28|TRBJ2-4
TGTGCCAGCAGTCCCTTGGGGGCGCTGGCCAAAAACATTCAGTACTTC
CASSPLGALAKNIQYF
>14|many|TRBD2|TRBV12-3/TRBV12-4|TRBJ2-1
TGTGCCAGCAAAGGGACTAGCGGGGACAATGAGCAGTTCTTC
CASKGTSGDNEQFF
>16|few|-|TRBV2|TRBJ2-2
TGTGCCAGCAGTGAATTTGGACAGTCGAACACCGGGGAGCTGTTTTTT
CASSEFGQSNTGELFF
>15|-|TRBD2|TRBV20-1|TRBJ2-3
TGCAGTGCTGTCCCGGGACTAGCGAGCACAGATACGCAGTATTTT
CSAVPGLASTDTQYF
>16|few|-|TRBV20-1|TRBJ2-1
TGCAGTGCTAGAGATTTAACCAGAGGGGTTTTTGCTGAGCAGTTCTTC
CSARDLTRGVFAEQFF
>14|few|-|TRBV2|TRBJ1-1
TGTGCCAGCAGTGATACAGGGTATGCGACTGAAGCTTTCTTT
CASSDTGYATEAFF
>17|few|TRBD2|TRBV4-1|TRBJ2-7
TGCGCCAGCAGCCAAGGACTAGCGGGGGTAGTTTCCTACGAGCAGTACTTC
CASSQGLAGVVSYEQYF
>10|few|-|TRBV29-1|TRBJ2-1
TGCAGCGGCGGGACACAGGAGCAGTTCTTC
CSGGTQEQFF
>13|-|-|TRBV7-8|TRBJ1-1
TGTGCCAGCAGCTTAGCGTTGGGTCATGAAGCTTTCTTT
CASSLALGHEAFF
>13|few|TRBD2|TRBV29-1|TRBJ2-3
TGCAGCTACCCCCCCAATAGCGGGGGGGGACAGTATTTT
CSYPPNSGGGQYF
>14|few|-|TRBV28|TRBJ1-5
TGTGCCAGCAGTTTGCTGGGGTTCTCTCAGCCCCAGCATTTT
CASSLLGFSQPQHF
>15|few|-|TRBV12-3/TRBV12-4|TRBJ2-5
TGTGCCAGCAGTGCCCTCAGGGGAGTAAAGGAGACCCAGTACTTC
CASSALRGVKETQYF
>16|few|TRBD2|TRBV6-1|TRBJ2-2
TGTGCCAGCAGGCGACTAGCGGGGGCGGTCACCGGGGAGCTGTTTTTT
CASRRLAGAVTGELFF
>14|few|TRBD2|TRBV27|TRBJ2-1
TGTGCCAGCAGTTCGTTCCGGACTAGGGATGAGCAGTTCTTC
CASSSFRTRDEQFF
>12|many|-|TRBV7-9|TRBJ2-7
TGTGCCAGCAGCCCAACAGGGTACGAGCAGTACTTC
CASSPTGYEQYF
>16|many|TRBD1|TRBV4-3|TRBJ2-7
TGCGCCAGCAGCCGGGCCAGGACAGGGTTCCTTACAGAGCAGTACTTC
CASSRARTGFLTEQYF
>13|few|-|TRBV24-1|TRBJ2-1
TGTGCCACCGCCGGCGACGGTTACAATGAGCAGTTCTTC
CATAGDGYNEQFF
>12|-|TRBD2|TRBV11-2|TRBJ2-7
TGTGCCAGCAGCTCCGGACTAGACGAGCAGTACTTC
CASSSGLDEQYF
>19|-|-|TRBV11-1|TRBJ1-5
TGTGCCAGCAGCTTTCGACCCGTCGGTCATGAATTCAGCAATCAGCCCCAGCATTTT
CASSFRPVGHEFSNQPQHF
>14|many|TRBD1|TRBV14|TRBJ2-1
TGTGCCAGCAGCCTTCTGACAGGGTGGGATGAGCAGTTCTTC
CASSLLTGWDEQFF
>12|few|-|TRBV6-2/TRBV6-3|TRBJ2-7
TGTGCCAGCAGTTACCCGGAGGCGCAGCAGTACTTC
CASSYPEAQQYF
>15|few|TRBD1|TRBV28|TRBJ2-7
TGTGCCAGCAGTGCCTACAGGGGGCTTAGCTACGAGCAGTACTTC
CASSAYRGLSYEQYF